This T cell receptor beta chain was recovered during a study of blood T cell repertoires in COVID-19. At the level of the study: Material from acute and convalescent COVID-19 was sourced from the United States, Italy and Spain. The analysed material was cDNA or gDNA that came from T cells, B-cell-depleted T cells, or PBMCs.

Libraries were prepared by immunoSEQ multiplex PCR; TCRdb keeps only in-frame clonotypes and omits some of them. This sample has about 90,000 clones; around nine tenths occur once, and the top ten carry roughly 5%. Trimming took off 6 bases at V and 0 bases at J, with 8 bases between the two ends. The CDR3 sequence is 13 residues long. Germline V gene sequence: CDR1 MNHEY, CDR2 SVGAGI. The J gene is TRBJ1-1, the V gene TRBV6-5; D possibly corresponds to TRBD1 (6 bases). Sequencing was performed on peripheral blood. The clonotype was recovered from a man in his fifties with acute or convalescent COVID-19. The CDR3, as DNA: TGTGCCAGCAGGGACAGATTGAACACTGAAGCTTTCTTT. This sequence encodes CASRDRLNTEAFF.